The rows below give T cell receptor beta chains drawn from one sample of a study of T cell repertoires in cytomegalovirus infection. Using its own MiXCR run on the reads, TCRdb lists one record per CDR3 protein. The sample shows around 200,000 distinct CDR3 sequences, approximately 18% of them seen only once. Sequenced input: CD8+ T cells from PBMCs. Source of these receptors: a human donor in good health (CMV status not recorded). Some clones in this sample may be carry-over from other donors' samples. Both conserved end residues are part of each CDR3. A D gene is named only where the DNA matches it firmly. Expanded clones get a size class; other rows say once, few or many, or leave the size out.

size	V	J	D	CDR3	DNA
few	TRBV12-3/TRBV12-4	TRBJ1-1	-	CASSTKPREGGNTEAFF	TGTGCCAGCAGTACAAAGCCCAGGGAGGGGGGGAACACTGAAGCTTTCTTT
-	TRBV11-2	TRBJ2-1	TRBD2	CASSARAGGSSYNEQFF	TGTGCCAGCAGCGCCCGAGCGGGGGGGAGCTCCTACAATGAGCAGTTCTTC
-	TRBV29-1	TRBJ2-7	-	CSVVVMLEEQYF	TGCAGCGTTGTCGTGATGCTAGAAGAGCAGTACTTC
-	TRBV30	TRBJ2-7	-	CAWSLDSTYEQYF	TGTGCCTGGAGTCTGGACAGCACCTACGAGCAGTACTTC
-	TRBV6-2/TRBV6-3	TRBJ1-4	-	CASKWRGGEKLFF	TGTGCCAGCAAGTGGAGGGGAGGTGAAAAACTGTTTTTT
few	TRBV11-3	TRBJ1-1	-	CASSPRGYTEAFF	TGTGCCAGCAGTCCGAGGGGATACACTGAAGCTTTCTTT
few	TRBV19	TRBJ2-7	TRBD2	CASSIDTSGYEQYF	TGTGCCAGTAGTATAGACACTAGCGGGTACGAGCAGTACTTC
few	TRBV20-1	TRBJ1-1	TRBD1	CSARGISGGVSVDTEAFF	TGCAGTGCTAGAGGAATCTCAGGGGGAGTTAGCGTAGACACTGAAGCTTTCTTT
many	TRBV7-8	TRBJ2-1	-	CASSPGYRVSYNEQFF	TGTGCCAGCAGCCCCGGGTACAGGGTGTCCTACAATGAGCAGTTCTTC
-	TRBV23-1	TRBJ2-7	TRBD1	CASSQTGTGDSYEQYF	TGCGCCAGCAGTCAAACTGGGACAGGGGACTCCTACGAGCAGTACTTC
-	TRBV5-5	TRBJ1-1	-	CASSLDTDTEAFF	TGTGCCAGCAGCTTGGACACAGACACTGAAGCTTTCTTT
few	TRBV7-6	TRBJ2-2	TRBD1	CASSFVGQANTGELFF	TGTGCCAGCAGCTTTGTGGGACAGGCGAACACCGGGGAGCTGTTTTTT
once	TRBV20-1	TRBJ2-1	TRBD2	CSATATLAGAEQFF	TGCAGTGCTACCGCAACACTAGCGGGGGCTGAGCAGTTCTTC
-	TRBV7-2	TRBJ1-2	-	CASRDRGPNYGYTF	TGTGCCAGCAGGGACCGGGGACCTAACTATGGCTACACCTTC
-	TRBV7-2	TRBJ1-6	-	CASSLRRSPLHF	TGTGCCAGCAGCTTACGGAGGTCACCCCTCCACTTT
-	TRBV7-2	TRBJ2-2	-	CASTLGTGELFF	TGTGCCAGCACCCTTGGAACCGGGGAGCTGTTTTTT
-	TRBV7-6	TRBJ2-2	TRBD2	CASSLATSGVANTGELFF	TGTGCCAGCAGCTTAGCCACTAGCGGGGTCGCGAACACCGGGGAGCTGTTTTTT
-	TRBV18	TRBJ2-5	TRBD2	CASSVTSGGQETQYF	TGTGCCAGCTCAGTGACTAGCGGGGGGCAAGAGACCCAGTACTTC
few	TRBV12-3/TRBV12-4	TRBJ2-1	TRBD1	CASTKGGQSRNEQFF	TGTGCCAGCACCAAAGGGGGACAGTCTAGGAATGAGCAGTTCTTC
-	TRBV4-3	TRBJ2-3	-	CASSQDLPTSLATDTQYF	TGCGCCAGCAGCCAAGATCTCCCCACTAGCTTGGCCACAGATACGCAGTATTTT
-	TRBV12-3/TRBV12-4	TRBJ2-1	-	CASSINNEQFF	TGTGCCAGCAGTATCAACAATGAGCAGTTCTTC
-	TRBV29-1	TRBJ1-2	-	CSVEDRPPGNYGYTF	TGCAGCGTTGAAGATCGTCCCCCGGGGAACTATGGCTACACCTTC
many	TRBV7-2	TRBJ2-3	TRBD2	CASSLNPGGPPDTQYF	TGTGCCAGCAGTTTAAACCCGGGGGGGCCCCCAGATACGCAGTATTTT
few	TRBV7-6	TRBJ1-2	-	CASSFHDRTQFYGYTF	TGTGCCAGCAGCTTCCATGACAGGACACAATTCTATGGCTACACCTTC
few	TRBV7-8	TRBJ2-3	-	CASSSPLDAGGQYF	TGTGCCAGCAGCTCTCCCCTTGACGCCGGAGGGCAGTATTTT
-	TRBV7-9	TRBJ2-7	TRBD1	CASSTPTGGGGDEQYF	TGTGCCAGCAGCACCCCGACAGGGGGCGGGGGCGACGAGCAGTACTTC
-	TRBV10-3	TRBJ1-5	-	CAIKDRVLGPQHF	TGTGCCATCAAAGACCGGGTTCTTGGACCCCAGCATTTT
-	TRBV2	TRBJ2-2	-	CASSEASPTELFF	TGTGCCAGCAGTGAAGCGTCCCCTACGGAGCTGTTTTTT
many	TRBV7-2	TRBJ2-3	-	CASSPLSGAYGDTQYF	TGTGCCAGCAGCCCCCTCTCCGGGGCCTATGGAGATACGCAGTATTTT
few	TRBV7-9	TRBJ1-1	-	CASSRPSRSGGTEAFF	TGTGCCAGCAGCCGCCCTAGCCGAAGCGGGGGCACTGAAGCTTTCTTT